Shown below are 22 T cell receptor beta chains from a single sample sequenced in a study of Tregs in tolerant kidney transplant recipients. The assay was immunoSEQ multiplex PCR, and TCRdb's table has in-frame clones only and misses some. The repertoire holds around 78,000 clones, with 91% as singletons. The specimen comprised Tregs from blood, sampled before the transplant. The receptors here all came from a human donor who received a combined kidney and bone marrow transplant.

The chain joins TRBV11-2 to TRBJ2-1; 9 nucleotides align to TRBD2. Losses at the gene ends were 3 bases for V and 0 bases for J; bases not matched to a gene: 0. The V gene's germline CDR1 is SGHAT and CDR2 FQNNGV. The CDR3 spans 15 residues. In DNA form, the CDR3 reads TGTGCCAGCAGCTTTAGCGGGAGCTCCTACAATGAGCAGTTCTTC. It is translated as CASSFSGSSYNEQFF.

The CDR3 reads CASSRGGAGLTGADTQYF. The CDR3 DNA sequence: TGCGCCAGCAGCCGTGGTGGGGCGGGGCTCACCGGGGCAGATACGCAGTATTTT. V usage is TRBV5-1 and J usage is TRBJ2-3; a possible D gene is TRBD2 (6 bases). The V gene lost 4 bases and the J gene lost 4 bases, with 25 bases spanning the gap. Germline values: CDR1 SGHRS, CDR2 YFSETQ. The CDR3 is 18 amino acids.

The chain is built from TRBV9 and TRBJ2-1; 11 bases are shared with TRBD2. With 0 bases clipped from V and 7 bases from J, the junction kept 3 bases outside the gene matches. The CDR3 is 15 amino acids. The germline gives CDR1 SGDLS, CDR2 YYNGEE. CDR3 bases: TGTGCCAGCAGCGTAGCACTAGCGGGAGAAAATGAGCAGTTCTTC. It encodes CASSVALAGENEQFF.

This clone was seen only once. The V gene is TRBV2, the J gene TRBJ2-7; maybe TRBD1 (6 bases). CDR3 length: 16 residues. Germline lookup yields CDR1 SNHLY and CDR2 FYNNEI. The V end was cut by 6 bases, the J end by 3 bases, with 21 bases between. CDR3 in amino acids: CASSVGRDNIRYEQYF. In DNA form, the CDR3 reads TGTGCCAGCAGCGTCGGCCGGGACAATATCCGCTACGAGCAGTACTTC.

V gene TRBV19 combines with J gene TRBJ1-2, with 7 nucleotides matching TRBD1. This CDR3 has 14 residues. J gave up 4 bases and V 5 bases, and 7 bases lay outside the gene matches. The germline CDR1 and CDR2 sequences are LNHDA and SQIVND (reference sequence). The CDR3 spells CASSPQGSVYGYTF. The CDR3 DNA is TGTGCCAGTAGTCCACAGGGGTCTGTCTATGGCTACACCTTC. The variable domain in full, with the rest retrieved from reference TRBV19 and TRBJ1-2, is DGGITQSPKYLFRKEGQNVTLSCEQNLNHDAMYWYRQDPGQGLRLIYYSQIVNDFQKGDIAEGYSVSREKKESFPLTVTSAQKNPTAFYLCASSPQGSVYGYTFGSGTRLTVV.

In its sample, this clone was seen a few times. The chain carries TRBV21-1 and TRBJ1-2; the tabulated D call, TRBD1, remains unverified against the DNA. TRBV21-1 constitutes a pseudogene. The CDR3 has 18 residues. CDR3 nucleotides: TGTGCCAGCCCCGATGCCCGGGCCGGGCAGGGGATTAACTATGGCTACACCTTC. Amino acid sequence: CASPDARAGQGINYGYTF.

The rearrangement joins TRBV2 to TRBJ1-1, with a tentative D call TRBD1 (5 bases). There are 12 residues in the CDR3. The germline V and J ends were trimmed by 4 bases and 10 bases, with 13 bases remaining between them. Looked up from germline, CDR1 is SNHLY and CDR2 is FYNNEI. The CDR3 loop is CASSGRGARAFF. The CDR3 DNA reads TGTGCCAGCAGTGGGCGTGGGGCTAGAGCTTTCTTT.

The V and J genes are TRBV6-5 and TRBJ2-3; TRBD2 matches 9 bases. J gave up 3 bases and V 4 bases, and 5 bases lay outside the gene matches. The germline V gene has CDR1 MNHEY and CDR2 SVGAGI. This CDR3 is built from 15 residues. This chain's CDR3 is CASSSPAGGTDTQYF. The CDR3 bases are TGTGCCAGCAGTTCCCCAGCGGGAGGAACAGATACGCAGTATTTT.

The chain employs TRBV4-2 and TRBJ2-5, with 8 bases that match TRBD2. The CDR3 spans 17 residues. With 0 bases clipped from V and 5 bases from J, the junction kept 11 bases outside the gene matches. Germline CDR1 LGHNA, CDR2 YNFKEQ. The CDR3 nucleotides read TGTGCCAGCAGCCAAGACTACGGGACTAGTATCCGGGAGACCCAGTACTTC. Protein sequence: CASSQDYGTSIRETQYF.

CDR3 region: CSVAEVDTQYF. The CDR3, as DNA: TGCAGCGTTGCCGAAGTGGATACGCAGTATTTT. The chain combines TRBV29-1 with TRBJ2-3, with unresolved D. The germline gives CDR1 SQVTM, CDR2 ANQGSEA. Trimming cost V 4 bases and J 6 bases, with 8 bases left between them. This CDR3 is built from 11 residues.

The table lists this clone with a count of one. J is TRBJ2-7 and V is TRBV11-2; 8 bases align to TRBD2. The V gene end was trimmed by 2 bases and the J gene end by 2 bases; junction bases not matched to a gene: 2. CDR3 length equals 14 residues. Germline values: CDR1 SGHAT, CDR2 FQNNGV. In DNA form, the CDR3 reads TGTGCCAGCAGCTTACTGGGACTAGCCTACGAGCAGTACTTC. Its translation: CASSLLGLAYEQYF.

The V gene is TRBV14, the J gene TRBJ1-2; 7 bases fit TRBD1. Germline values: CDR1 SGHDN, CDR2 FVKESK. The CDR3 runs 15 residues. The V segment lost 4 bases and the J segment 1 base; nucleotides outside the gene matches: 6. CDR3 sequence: CASSPIGTVNYGYTF. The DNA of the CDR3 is TGTGCCAGCAGCCCAATCGGGACAGTTAACTATGGCTACACCTTC. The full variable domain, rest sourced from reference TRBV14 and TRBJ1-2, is EAGVTQFPSHSVIEKGQTVTLRCDPISGHDNLYWYRRVMGKEIKFLLHFVKESKQDESGMPNNRFLAERTGGTYSTLKVQPAELEDSGVYFCASSPIGTVNYGYTFGSGTRLTVV.

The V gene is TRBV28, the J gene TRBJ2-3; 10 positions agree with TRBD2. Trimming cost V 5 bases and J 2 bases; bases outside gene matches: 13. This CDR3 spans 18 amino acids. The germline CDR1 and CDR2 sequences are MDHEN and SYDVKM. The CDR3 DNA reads TGTGCCAGCAGTCCCCCTAGCGGGAGACTAGCCTACACAGATACGCAGTATTTT. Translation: CASSPPSGRLAYTDTQYF.

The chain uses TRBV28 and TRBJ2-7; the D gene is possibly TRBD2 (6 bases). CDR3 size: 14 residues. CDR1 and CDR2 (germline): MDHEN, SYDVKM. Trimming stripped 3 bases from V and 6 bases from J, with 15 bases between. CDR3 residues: CASSFPERRGEQYF. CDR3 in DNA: TGTGCCAGCAGTTTCCCTGAGCGGAGGGGCGAGCAGTACTTC.

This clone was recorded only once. CDR3 in amino acids: CASSLTLRIYEQYF. DNA for the CDR3: TGCGCCAGCAGCTTAACCCTCCGGATTTACGAGCAGTACTTC. The chain joins TRBV5-1 to TRBJ2-7; no firm D call. The CDR3 is 14 amino acids. Trimming shortened V by 2 bases and J by 4 bases, and 13 bases separated the two germline ends. CDR1 is SGHRS and CDR2 is YFSETQ in the germline V gene.

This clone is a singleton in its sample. The CDR3 region is CASRELGFRISSQPQHF. DNA of the CDR3: TGTGCCAGCAGAGAATTAGGTTTTAGGATATCCAGTCAGCCCCAGCATTTT. This rearrangement joins TRBV28 to TRBJ1-5; D not certain. V was cut by 6 bases and J by 6 bases, with 24 bases left in between. CDR1 and CDR2 from the germline V gene are MDHEN and SYDVKM. This CDR3 spans 17 amino acids.

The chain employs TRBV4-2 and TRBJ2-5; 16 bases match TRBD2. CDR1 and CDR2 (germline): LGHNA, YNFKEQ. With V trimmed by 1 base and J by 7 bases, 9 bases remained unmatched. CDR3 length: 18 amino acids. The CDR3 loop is CASSQVPGLAGGPGTQYF. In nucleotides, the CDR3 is TGTGCCAGCAGCCAAGTCCCGGGACTAGCGGGAGGGCCAGGGACCCAGTACTTC.

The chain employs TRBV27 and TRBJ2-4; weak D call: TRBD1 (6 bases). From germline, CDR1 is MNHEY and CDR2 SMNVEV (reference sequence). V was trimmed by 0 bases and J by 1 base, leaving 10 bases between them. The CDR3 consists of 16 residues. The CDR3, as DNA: TGTGCCAGCAGTTTATCGGGGGCAGGGGCCAAAAACATTCAGTACTTC. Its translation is CASSLSGAGAKNIQYF.

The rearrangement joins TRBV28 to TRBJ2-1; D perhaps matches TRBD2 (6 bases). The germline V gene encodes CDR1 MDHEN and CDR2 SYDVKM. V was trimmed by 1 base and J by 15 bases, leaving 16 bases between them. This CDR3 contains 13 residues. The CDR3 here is CASSLSGRGRWFF. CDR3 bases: TGTGCCAGCAGTTTATCGGGGCGGGGTAGGTGGTTCTTC.

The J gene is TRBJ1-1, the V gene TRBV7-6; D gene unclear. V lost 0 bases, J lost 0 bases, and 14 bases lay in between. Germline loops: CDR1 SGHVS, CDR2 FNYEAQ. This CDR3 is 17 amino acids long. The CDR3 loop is CASSLAPTGSMNTEAFF. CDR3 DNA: TGTGCCAGCAGCTTAGCCCCGACGGGTTCAATGAACACTGAAGCTTTCTTT.

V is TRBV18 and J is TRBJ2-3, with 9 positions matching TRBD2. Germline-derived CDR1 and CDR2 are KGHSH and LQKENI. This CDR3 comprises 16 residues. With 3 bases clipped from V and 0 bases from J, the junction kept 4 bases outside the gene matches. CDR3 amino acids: CASSPLAGLSTDTQYF. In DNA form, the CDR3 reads TGTGCCAGCTCACCGCTAGCGGGACTTAGCACAGATACGCAGTATTTT. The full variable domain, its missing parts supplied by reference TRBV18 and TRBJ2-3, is NAGVMQNPRHLVRRRGQEARLRCSPMKGHSHVYWYRQLPEEGLKFMVYLQKENIIDESGMPKERFSAEFPKEGPSILRIQQVVRGDSAAYFCASSPLAGLSTDTQYFGPGTRLTVL.

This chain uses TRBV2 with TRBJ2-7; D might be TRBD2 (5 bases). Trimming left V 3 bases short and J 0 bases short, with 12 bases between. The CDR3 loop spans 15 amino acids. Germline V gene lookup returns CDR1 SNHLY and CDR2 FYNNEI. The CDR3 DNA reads TGTGCCAGCAGTGAGCCGGGAATCAGCTCCTACGAGCAGTACTTC. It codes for CASSEPGISSYEQYF.